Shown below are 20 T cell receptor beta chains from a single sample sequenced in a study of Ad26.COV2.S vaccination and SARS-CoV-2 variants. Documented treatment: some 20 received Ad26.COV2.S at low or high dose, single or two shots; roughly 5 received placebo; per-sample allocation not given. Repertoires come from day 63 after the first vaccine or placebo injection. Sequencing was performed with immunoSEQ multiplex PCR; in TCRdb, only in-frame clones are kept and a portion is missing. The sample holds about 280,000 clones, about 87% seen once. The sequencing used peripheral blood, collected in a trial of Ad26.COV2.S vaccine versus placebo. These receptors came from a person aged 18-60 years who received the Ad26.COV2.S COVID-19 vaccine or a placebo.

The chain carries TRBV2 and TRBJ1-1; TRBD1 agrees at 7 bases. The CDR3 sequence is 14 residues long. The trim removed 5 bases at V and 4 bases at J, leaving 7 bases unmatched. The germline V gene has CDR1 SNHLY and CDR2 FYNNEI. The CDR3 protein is CASSFTGVSTEAFF. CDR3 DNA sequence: TGTGCCAGCAGTTTTACAGGGGTTAGCACTGAAGCTTTCTTT.

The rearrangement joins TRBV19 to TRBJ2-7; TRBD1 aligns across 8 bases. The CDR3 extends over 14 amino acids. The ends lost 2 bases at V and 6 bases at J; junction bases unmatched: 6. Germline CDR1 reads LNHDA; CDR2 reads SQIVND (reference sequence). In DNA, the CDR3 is TGTGCCAGTAGTATAACAGGGGGGAGAAGCGAGCAGTACTTC. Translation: CASSITGGRSEQYF.

DNA of the CDR3: TGTGCCAGCAGCGTGCACAGGGGGAGGTGGGCCAACGTCCTGACTTTC. Translated, it gives CASSVHRGRWANVLTF. This chain links TRBV3-1 (or the pseudogene TRBV3-2) with TRBJ2-6, with TRBD1 identical over 8 bases. Germline V gene data show CDR1 as LGHDT and CDR2 as YNNKEL (reference sequence). Trimming cost V 5 bases and J 5 bases; bases outside gene matches: 8. This CDR3 is built from 16 residues.

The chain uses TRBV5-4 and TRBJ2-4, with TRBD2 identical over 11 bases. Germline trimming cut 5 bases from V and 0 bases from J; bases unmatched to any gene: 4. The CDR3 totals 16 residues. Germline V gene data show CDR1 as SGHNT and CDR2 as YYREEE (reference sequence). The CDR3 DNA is TGTGCCAGCAGTCGGACTAGCGGGTTAGCCAAAAACATTCAGTACTTC. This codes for CASSRTSGLAKNIQYF.

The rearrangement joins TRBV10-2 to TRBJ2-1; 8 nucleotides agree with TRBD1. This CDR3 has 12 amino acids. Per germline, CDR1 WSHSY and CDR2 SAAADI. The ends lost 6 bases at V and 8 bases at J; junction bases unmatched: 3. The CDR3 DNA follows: TGCGCCAGCAGCGGACAGGGACATGAGCAGTTCTTC. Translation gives CASSGQGHEQFF.

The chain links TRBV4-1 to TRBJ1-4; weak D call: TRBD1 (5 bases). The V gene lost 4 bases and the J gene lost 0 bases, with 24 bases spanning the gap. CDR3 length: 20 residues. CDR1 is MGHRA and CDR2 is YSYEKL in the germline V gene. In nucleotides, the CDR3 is TGCGCCAGCAGCCGGGGGAGATGGAGGCCGGAGGGTACAACTAATGAAAAACTGTTTTTT. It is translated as CASSRGRWRPEGTTNEKLFF.

CDR3 DNA sequence: TGTGCCAGCAGTTACTCGAGGACCGCTGGCACTGAAGCTTTCTTT. This encodes CASSYSRTAGTEAFF. The chain recombines TRBV6-2 or TRBV6-3 with TRBJ1-1; D unclear. V lost 0 bases, J lost 4 bases, and 12 bases lay in between. Germline assignment: CDR1 MNHEY and CDR2 SVGEGT. This CDR3 spans 15 amino acids.

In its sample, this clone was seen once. The CDR3: CASSTLGRETYEQYF. DNA of the CDR3: TGTGCCAGCAGTACGCTGGGGAGGGAGACCTACGAGCAGTACTTC. The chain combines TRBV6-1 with TRBJ2-7, with 7 bases that match TRBD2. With V trimmed by 5 bases and J by 2 bases, 9 bases remained unmatched. Germline V CDR1 and CDR2: MNHNS, SASEGT. The CDR3 covers 15 residues.

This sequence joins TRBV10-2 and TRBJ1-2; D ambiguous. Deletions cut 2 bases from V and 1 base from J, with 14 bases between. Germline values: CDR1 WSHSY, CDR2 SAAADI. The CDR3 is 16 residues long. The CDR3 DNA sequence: TGCGCCAGCAGTGAGGGATCGTCAGCGAATAACTATGGCTACACCTTC. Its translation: CASSEGSSANNYGYTF.

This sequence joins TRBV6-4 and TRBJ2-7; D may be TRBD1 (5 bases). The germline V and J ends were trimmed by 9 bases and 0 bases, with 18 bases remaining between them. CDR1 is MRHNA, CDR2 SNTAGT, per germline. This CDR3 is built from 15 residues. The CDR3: CARPNNRSSSYEQYF. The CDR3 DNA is TGTGCCAGACCAAATAACAGGTCGAGCTCCTACGAGCAGTACTTC.

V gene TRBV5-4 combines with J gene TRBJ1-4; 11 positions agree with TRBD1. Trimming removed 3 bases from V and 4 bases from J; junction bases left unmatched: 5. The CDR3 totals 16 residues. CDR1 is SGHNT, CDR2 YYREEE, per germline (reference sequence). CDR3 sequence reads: CASSSFGTGGNEKLFF. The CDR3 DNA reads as TGTGCCAGCAGCTCATTTGGGACAGGGGGTAATGAAAAACTGTTTTTT.

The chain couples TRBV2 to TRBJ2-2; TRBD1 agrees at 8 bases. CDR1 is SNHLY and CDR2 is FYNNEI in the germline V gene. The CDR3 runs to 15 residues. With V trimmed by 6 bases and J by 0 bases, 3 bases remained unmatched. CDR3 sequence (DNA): TGTGCCAGCAGAGAACAGGGGGCGAACACCGGGGAGCTGTTTTTT. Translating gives CASREQGANTGELFF.

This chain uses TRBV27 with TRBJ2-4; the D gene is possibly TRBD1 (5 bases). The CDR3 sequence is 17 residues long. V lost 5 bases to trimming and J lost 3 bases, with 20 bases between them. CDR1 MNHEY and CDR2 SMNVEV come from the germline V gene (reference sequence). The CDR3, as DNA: TGTGCCAGCAGTCCGAAAGCCGCCAGGGCGGACAAAAACATTCAGTACTTC. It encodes CASSPKAARADKNIQYF.

Here the CDR3 DNA reads TGTGCCAGCAGCGAAAAGGGGGTTCCGAACACCGGGGAGCTGTTTTTT. It yields the protein CASSEKGVPNTGELFF. The rearrangement links TRBV2 to TRBJ2-2, with D possibly being TRBD1 (6 bases). The length of the CDR3 is 16 residues. In germline, CDR1 is SNHLY, CDR2 FYNNEI. Trimming removed 6 bases from V and 0 bases from J, with 14 bases in between.

CDR3 in amino acids: CASSIMTGENTGELFF. CDR3 nucleotide sequence: TGTGCCAGTAGTATAATGACAGGGGAGAACACCGGGGAGCTGTTTTTT. The chain couples TRBV19 to TRBJ2-2; 8 bases align to TRBD1. There are 16 residues in the CDR3. The V segment lost 2 bases and the J segment 1 base; nucleotides outside the gene matches: 3. Germline loops: CDR1 LNHDA, CDR2 SQIVND (reference sequence).

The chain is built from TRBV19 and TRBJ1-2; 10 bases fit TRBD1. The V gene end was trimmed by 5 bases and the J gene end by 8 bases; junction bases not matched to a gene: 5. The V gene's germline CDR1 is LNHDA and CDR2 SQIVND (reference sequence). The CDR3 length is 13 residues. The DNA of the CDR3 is TGTGCCAGTAGTCCCGACAGGGGGCAAGGCTACACCTTC. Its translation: CASSPDRGQGYTF. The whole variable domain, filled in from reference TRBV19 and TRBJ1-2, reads DGGITQSPKYLFRKEGQNVTLSCEQNLNHDAMYWYRQDPGQGLRLIYYSQIVNDFQKGDIAEGYSVSREKKESFPLTVTSAQKNPTAFYLCASSPDRGQGYTFGSGTRLTVV.

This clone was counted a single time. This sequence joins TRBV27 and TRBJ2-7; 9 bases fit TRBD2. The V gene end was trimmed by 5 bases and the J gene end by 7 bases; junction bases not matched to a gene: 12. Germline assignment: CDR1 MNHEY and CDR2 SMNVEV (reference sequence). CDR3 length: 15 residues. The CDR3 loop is CASSPMTSGSREQYF. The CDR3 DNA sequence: TGTGCCAGCAGTCCCATGACTAGCGGAAGTAGAGAGCAGTACTTC.

The CDR3 DNA follows: TGTGCCAGCAGTTACTCCACTCCGGGACTAGCGGGGTCAAGCTCCTACAATGAGCAGTTCTTC. This codes for CASSYSTPGLAGSSSYNEQFF. The V call is TRBV6-2 or TRBV6-3, the J call TRBJ2-1; 13 positions agree with TRBD2. This CDR3 region has 21 residues. Looked up from germline, CDR1 is MNHEY and CDR2 is SVGEGT. V lost 0 bases, J lost 0 bases, and 11 bases stayed unmatched.

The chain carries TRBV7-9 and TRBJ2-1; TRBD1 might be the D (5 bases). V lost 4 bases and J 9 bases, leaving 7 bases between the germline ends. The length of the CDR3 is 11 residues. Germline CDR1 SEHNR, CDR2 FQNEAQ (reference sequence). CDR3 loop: CASSSGIEQFF. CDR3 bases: TGTGCCAGCAGCTCAGGGATTGAGCAGTTCTTC.

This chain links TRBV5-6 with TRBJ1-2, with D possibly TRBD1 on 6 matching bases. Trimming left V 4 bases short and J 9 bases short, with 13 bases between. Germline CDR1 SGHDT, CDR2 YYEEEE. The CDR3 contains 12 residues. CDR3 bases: TGTGCCAGCAGCCCGGGGGGCCACAGCTACACCTTC. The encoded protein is CASSPGGHSYTF.